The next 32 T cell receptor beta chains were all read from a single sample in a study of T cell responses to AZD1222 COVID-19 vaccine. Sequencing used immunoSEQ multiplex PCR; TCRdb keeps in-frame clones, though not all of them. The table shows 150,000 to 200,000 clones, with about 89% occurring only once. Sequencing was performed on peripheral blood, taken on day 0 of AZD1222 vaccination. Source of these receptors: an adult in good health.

This CDR3 reads CASSQERAGGTQYF. The CDR3 coding sequence is TGCGCCAGCAGCCAAGAACGAGCGGGAGGGACCCAGTACTTC. The genes are TRBV4-3 and TRBJ2-5; 9 bases agree with TRBD2. J lost 7 bases, V lost 0 bases, and 3 bases had no gene match. CDR3 length: 14 amino acids. Per the germline V gene, CDR1 is LGHNA and CDR2 is YSLEER.

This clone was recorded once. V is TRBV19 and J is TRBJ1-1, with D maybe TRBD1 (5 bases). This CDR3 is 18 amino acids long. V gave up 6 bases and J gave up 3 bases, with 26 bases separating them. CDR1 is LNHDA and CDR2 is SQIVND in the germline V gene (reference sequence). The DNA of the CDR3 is TGTGCCAGTAGCGTCCGAGGGGCAGCGTCCCTAATACACACTGAAGCTTTCTTT. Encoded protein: CASSVRGAASLIHTEAFF.

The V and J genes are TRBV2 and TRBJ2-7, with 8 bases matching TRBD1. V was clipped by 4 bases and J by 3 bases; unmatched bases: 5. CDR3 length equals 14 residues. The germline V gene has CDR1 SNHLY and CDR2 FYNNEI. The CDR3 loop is CASSAETGDYEQYV. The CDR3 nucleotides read TGTGCCAGCAGTGCCGAGACAGGGGACTACGAGCAGTACGTC.

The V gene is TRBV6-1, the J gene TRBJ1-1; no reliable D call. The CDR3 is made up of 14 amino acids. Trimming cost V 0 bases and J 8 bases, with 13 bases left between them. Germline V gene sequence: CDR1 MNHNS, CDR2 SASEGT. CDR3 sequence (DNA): TGTGCCAGCAGTGAAGCGCTTGGGGAACCAGAAGCTTTCTTT. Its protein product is CASSEALGEPEAFF.

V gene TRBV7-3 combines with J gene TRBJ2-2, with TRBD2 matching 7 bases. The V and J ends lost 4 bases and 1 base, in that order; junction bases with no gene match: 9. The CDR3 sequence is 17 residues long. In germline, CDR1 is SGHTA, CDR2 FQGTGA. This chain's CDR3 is CASSSPATSENTGELFF. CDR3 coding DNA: TGTGCCAGCAGCTCCCCCGCTACTAGCGAGAACACCGGGGAGCTGTTTTTT.

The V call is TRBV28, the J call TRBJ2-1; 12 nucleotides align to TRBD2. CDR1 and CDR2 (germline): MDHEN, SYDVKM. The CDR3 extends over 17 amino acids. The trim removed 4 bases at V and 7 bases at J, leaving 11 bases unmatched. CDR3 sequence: CASSSPSTSGRWNEQFF. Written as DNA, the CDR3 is TGTGCCAGCAGTTCTCCCTCGACTAGCGGGAGATGGAATGAGCAGTTCTTC.

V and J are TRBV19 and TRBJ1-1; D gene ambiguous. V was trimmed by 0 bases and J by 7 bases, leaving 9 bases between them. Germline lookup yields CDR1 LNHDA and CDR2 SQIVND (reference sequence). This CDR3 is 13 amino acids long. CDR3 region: CASSIEGKGEAFF. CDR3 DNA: TGTGCCAGTAGTATAGAGGGTAAGGGTGAAGCTTTCTTT.

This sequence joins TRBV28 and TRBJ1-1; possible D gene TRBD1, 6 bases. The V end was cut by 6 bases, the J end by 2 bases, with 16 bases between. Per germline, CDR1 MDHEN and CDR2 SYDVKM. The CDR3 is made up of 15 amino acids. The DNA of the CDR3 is TGTGCCAGCAGCCCCGTACAGGGTCGCAACACTGAAGCTTTCTTT. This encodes CASSPVQGRNTEAFF.

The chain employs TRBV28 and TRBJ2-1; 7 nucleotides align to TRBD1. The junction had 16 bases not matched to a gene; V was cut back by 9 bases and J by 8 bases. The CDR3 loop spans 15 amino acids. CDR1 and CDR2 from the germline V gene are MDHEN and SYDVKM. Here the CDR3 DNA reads TGTGCCAGTCTTCCTCCGGGGACAGCGGCGGATGAGCAGTTCTTC. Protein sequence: CASLPPGTAADEQFF. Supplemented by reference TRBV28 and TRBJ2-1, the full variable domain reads DVKVTQSSRYLVKRTGEKVFLECVQDMDHENMFWYRQDPGLGLRLIYFSYDVKMKEKGDIPEGYSVSREKKERFSLILESASTNQTSMYLCASLPPGTAADEQFFGPGTRLTVL.

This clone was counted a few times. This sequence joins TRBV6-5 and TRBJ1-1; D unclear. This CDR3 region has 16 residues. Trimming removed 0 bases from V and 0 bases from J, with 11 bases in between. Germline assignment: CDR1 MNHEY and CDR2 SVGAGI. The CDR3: CASSYSIGEMNTEAFF. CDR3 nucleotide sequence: TGTGCCAGCAGTTACTCGATCGGAGAGATGAACACTGAAGCTTTCTTT.

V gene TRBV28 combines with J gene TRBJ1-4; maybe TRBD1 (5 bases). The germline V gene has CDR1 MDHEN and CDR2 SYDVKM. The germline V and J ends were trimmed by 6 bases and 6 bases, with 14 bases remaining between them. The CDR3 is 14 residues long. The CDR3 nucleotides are TGTGCCAGCAGGGATGGGGGTATCGATGAAAAACTGTTTTTT. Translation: CASRDGGIDEKLFF. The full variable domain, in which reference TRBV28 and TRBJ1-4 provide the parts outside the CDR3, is DVKVTQSSRYLVKRTGEKVFLECVQDMDHENMFWYRQDPGLGLRLIYFSYDVKMKEKGDIPEGYSVSREKKERFSLILESASTNQTSMYLCASRDGGIDEKLFFGSGTQLSVL.

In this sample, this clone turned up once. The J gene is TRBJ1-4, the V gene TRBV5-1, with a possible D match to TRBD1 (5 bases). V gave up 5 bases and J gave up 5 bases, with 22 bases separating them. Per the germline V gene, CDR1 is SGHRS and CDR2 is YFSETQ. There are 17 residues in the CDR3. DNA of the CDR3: TGCGCCAGCAGGTTAGGGGCGTTATCCGAAACCAATGAAAAACTGTTTTTT. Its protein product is CASRLGALSETNEKLFF.

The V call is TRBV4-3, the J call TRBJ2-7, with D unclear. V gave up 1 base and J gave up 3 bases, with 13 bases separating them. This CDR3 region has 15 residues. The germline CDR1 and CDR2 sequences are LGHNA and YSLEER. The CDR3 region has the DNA TGCGCCAGCAGCCAAGGGGTCAACGGGCTCTACGAGCAGTACTTC. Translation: CASSQGVNGLYEQYF.

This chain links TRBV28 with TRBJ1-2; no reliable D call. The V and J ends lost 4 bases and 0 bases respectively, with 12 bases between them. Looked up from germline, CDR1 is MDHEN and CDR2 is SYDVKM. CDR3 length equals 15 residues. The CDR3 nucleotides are TGTGCCAGCAGTTCCCCCAGGTGGGCTAACTATGGCTACACCTTC. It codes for CASSSPRWANYGYTF.

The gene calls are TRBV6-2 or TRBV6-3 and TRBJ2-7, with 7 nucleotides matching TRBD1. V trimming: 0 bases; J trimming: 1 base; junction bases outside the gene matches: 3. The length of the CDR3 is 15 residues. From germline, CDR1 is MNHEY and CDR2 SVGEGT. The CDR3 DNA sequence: TGTGCCAGCAGTTACTCTGCGACAGGGTCCTACGAGCAGTACGTC. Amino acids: CASSYSATGSYEQYV.

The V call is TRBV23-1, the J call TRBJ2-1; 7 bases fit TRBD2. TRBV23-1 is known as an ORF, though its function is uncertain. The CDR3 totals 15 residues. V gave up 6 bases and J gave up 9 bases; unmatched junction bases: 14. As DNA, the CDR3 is TGCGCCAGCAGCCATAAACCTAGCGGTCGAGTTGAGCAGTTCTTC. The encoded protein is CASSHKPSGRVEQFF.

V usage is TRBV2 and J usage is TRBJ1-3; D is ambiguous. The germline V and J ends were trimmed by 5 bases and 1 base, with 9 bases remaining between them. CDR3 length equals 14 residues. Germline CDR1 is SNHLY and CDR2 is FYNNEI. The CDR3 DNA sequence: TGTGCCAGCAGTAATGGTGGATCTGGAAACACCATATATTTT. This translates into CASSNGGSGNTIYF.

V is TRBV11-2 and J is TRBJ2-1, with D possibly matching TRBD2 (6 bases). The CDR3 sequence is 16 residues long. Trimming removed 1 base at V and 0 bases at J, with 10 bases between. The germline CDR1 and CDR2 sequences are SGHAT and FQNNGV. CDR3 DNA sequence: TGTGCCAGCAGCTTAGGGGGGAGGAGCTCCTACAATGAGCAGTTCTTC. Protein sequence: CASSLGGRSSYNEQFF.

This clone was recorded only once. Here the CDR3 reads CAWRPGNNSPLHF. The CDR3, as DNA: TGTGCCTGGAGACCAGGAAATAATTCACCCCTCCACTTT. The chain couples TRBV30 to TRBJ1-6; no reliable D call. V lost 3 bases and J lost 5, with 8 bases in between. The CDR3 has 13 amino acids. Germline CDR1 GTSNPN, CDR2 SVGIG (reference sequence).

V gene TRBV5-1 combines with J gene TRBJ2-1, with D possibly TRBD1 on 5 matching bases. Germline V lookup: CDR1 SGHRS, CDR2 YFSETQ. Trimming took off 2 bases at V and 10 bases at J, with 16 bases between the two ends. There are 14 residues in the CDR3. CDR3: CASSFEPGIREQFF. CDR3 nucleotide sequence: TGCGCCAGCAGCTTTGAGCCAGGGATTAGGGAGCAGTTCTTC.

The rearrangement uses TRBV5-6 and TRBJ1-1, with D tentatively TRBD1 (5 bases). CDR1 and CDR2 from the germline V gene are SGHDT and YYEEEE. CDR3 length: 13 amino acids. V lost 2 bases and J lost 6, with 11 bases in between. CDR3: CASSLRGRAEAFF. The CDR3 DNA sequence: TGTGCCAGCAGCTTAAGAGGCAGGGCTGAAGCTTTCTTT.

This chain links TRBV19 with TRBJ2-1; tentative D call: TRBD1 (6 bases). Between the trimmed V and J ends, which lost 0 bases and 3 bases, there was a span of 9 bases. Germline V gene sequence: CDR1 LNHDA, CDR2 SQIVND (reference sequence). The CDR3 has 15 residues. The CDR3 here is CASSIEGAFYNEQFF. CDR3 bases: TGTGCCAGTAGTATAGAGGGGGCCTTCTACAATGAGCAGTTCTTC.

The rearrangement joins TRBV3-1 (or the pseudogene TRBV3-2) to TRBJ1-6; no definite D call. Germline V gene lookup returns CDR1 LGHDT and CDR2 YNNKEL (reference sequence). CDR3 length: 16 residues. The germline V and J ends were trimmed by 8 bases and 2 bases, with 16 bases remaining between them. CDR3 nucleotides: TGTGCCAGCCCCCTTATAGAGAACCCCTATAATTCACCCCTCCACTTT. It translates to CASPLIENPYNSPLHF.

DNA for the CDR3: TGTGCCAGTAGTACCACAGGGAGGAGGGACGGCGGCTACACCTTC. Translated: CASSTTGRRDGGYTF. V and J are TRBV19 and TRBJ1-2; D might be TRBD1 (6 bases). Germline V gives CDR1 LNHDA, CDR2 SQIVND (reference sequence). The CDR3 consists of 15 residues. With 4 bases removed from V and 8 bases from J, the gap between germline ends came to 20 bases.

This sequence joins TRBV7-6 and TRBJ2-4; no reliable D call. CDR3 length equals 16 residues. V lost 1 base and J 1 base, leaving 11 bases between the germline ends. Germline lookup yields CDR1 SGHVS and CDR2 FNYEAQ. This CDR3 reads CASSLEAGSAKNIQYF. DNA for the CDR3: TGTGCCAGCAGCTTAGAGGCAGGTAGTGCCAAAAACATTCAGTACTTC.

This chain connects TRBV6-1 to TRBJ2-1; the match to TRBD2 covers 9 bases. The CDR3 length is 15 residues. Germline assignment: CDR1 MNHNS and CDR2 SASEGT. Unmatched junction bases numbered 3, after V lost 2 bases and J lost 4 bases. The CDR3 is CASSELAGIYNEQFF. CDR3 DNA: TGTGCCAGCAGTGAACTAGCGGGAATTTACAATGAGCAGTTCTTC.

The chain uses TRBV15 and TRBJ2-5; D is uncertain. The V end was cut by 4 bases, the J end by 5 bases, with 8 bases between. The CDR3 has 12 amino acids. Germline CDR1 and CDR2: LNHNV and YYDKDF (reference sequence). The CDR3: CATSTGRETQYF. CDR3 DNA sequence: TGTGCCACCAGCACTGGTCGGGAGACCCAGTACTTC. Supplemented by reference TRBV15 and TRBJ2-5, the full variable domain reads DAMVIQNPRYQVTQFGKPVTLSCSQTLNHNVMYWYQQKSSQAPKLLFHYYDKDFNNEADTPDNFQSRRPNTSFCFLDIRSPGLGDTAMYLCATSTGRETQYFGPGTRLLVL.

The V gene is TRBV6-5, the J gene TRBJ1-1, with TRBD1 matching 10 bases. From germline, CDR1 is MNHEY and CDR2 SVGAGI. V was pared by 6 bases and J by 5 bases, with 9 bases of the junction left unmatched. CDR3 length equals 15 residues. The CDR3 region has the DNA TGTGCCAGCAGCGCCGACAGGGGGCCTAGGACTGAAGCTTTCTTT. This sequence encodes CASSADRGPRTEAFF.

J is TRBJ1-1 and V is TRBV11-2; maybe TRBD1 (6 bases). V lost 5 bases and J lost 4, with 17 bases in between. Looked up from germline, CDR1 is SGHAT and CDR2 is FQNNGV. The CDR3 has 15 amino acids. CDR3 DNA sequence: TGTGCCAGCAGCCCGCGATTACAGGGTCCCACTGAAGCTTTCTTT. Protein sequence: CASSPRLQGPTEAFF.

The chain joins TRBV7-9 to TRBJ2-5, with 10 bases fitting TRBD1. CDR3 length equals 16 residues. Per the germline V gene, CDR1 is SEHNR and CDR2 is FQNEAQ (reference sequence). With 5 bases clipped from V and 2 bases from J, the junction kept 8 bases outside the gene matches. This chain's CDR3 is CASSRSGTGAQETQYF. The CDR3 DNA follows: TGTGCCAGCAGCCGCTCCGGGACAGGGGCACAAGAGACCCAGTACTTC.

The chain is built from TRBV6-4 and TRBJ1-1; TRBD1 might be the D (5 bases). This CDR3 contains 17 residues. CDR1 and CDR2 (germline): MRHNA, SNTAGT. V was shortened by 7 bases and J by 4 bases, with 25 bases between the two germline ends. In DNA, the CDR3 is TGTGCCAGCACCGAGGGAAGGGGCCCTTTTGGAAGCACTGAAGCTTTCTTT. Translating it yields CASTEGRGPFGSTEAFF.

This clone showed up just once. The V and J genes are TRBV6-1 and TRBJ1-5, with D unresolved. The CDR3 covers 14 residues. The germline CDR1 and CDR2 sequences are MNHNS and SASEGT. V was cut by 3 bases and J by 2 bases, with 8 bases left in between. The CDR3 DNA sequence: TGTGCCAGCAGTGATTCGGGTGGCAATCAGCCCCAGCATTTT. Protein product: CASSDSGGNQPQHF.